This T cell receptor (beta chain) emerged from a study of T cells in Graves' hyperthyroidism and ophthalmopathy. Study-wide points: Ophthalmopathy and stable hyperthyroidism were told apart by a 13 V-J model.

RNA transcripts yielded amplified TCR beta CDR3 regions. First-round RT-PCR with HTBI primers amplified the TCR CDR3 region. TCRdb re-called the multiplex PCR reads through MiXCR, storing one row per CDR3 protein. The data hold approximately 590,000 distinct CDR3 sequences, with around 16% observed a single time. This clonotype was observed at least ten times. Its specificity is not known. The CDR3 runs 13 residues. Germline V gives CDR1 GTSNPN, CDR2 SVGIG (reference sequence). The J segment lost 8 bases and the V segment lost 6 bases, leaving 8 bases of the junction unmatched. For Graves' hyperthyroidism to be stable, ophthalmopathy could not progress within 18 months.

This TCR was recovered from a woman in her twenties or thirties with Graves' hyperthyroidism. Sequenced: blood. The V call is TRBV30, the J call TRBJ1-4; 8 bases line up with TRBD1. CDR3 sequence (DNA): TGTGCCTGCAGGACAGGGACTAGGGAAAAACTGTTTTTT. Encoded protein: CACRTGTREKLFF.